This T cell receptor (beta chain) emerged from a study of blood T cell repertoires in COVID-19. In the study overall: The origin of the acute and convalescent COVID-19 samples was the United States, Italy and Spain. PBMCs, B-cell-depleted T cells, or T cells were the source of the cDNA or gDNA that made up the material.

CDR1 is MNHEY, CDR2 SMNVEV, per germline (reference sequence). V lost 5 bases to trimming and J lost 4 bases, with 17 bases between them. The CDR3 spans 16 residues. Original analysis: Researchers report that nucleated cell counts were estimated from reference gene primer amplification. The data were produced by immunoSEQ multiplex PCR, yet TCRdb's version contains in-frame clones alone and is incomplete. D and trimming were read from the DNA, whereas the V and J calls and clone size are those reported in that table. The table lists roughly 260,000 clones, about 89% of them singletons. Sequencing was performed on peripheral blood. The V call is TRBV27, the J call TRBJ2-2; tentative D call: TRBD1 (6 bases). This TCR was sampled from a woman in her 50s with acute or convalescent COVID-19. CDR3 amino acids: CASSIRGHSITGELFF. CDR3 nucleotides: TGTGCCAGCAGTATAAGGGGACACAGTATCACCGGGGAGCTGTTTTTT.